This TCR beta chain stems from a study of blood T cell repertoires in COVID-19. Overall study context: The samples span acute and convalescent COVID-19 from the United States, Italy and Spain. In each case, the material was cDNA or gDNA derived from T cells, B-cell-depleted T cells, or PBMCs.

Germline-derived CDR1 and CDR2 are LNHDA and SQIVND (reference sequence). This CDR3 is 12 amino acids long. Trimming shortened V by 0 bases and J by 4 bases, and 3 bases separated the two germline ends. Clones were read by immunoSEQ multiplex PCR, and TCRdb kept only the in-frame ones, dropping some. The table includes fewer than 130,000 clones, about 79% detected once. The V call is TRBV19, the J call TRBJ1-2; D is unclear. The sample comprised peripheral blood. The TCR sequence derives from a woman of 80 years or more with active or convalescent COVID-19. The CDR3 region is CASSIDSYGYTF. In DNA, the CDR3 is TGTGCCAGTAGTATAGACAGCTATGGCTACACCTTC.